These 3 T cell receptor beta chains were sequenced from one sample in a study of cytomegalovirus exposure and HLA in healthy donors. A multiplex PCR was run with 60 Vbeta primers and 13 Jbeta primers. Sequencing used immunoSEQ multiplex PCR; TCRdb keeps in-frame clones, though not all of them. The sample holds about 88,000 clones, around 89% seen once. Sequenced input: PBMCs. The source is a man between 18 and 29 years old in good health and CMV-seronegative.

V is TRBV30 and J is TRBJ2-7; 8 bases agree with TRBD1. With 5 bases clipped from V and 3 bases from J, the junction kept 9 bases outside the gene matches. CDR1 and CDR2 (germline): GTSNPN, SVGIG (reference sequence). This CDR3 has 14 amino acids. The CDR3 DNA sequence: TGTGCCTGGCGCGCTGGACAGGGAATCTACGAGCAGTACTTC. It translates to CAWRAGQGIYEQYF. Combining the CDR3 with reference TRBV30 and TRBJ2-7 gives the whole variable domain SQTIHQWPATLVQPVGSPLSLECTVEGTSNPNLYWYRQAAGRGLQLLFYSVGIGQISSEVPQNLSASRPQDRQFILSSKKLLLSDSGFYLCAWRAGQGIYEQYFGPGTRLTVT.

The CDR3 DNA reads as TGTGCCAGCAGCTACGCTTGGACAGGCGGTGAGCAGTTCTTC. This gives the protein CASSYAWTGGEQFF. V is TRBV6-5 and J is TRBJ2-1; TRBD1 matches at 7 bases. Germline loops: CDR1 MNHEY, CDR2 SVGAGI. Trimming at V came to 6 bases and at J to 9 bases, leaving 11 bases not matched to a gene. The CDR3 extends over 14 amino acids.

The V and J genes are TRBV2 and TRBJ2-1; TRBD2 aligns across 8 bases. This CDR3 region has 16 residues. Per germline, CDR1 SNHLY and CDR2 FYNNEI. With V trimmed by 2 bases and J by 4 bases, 7 bases remained unmatched. CDR3 sequence (DNA): TGTGCCAGCAGTGAAATCCGGCTAGCGGGTTACAATGAGCAGTTCTTC. The encoded protein is CASSEIRLAGYNEQFF.